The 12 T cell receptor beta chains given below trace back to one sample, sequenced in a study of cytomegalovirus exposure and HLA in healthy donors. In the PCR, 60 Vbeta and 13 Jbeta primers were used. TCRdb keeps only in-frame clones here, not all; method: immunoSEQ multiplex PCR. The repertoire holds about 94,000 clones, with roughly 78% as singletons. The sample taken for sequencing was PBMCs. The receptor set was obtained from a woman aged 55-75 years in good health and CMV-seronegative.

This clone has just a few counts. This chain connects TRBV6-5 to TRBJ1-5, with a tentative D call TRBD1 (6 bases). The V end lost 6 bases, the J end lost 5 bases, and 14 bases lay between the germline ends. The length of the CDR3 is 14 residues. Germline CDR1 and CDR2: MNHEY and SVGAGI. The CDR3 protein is CASSRRGMDQPQHF. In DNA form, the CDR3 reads TGTGCCAGCAGCCGAAGGGGGATGGATCAGCCCCAGCATTTT.

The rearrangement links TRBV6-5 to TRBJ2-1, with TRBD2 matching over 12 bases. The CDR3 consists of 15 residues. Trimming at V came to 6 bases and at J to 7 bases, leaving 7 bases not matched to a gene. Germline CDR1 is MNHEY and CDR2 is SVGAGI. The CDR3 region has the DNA TGTGCCAGCAGGACTAGCGGGAGAAGGCTGAATGAGCAGTTCTTC. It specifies CASRTSGRRLNEQFF.

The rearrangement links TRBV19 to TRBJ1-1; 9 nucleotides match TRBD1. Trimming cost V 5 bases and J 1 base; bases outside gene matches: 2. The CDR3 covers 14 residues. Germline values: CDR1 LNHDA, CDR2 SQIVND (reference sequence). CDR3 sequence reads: CASSRGQGNTEAFF. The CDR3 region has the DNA TGTGCCAGTAGTCGGGGACAGGGGAACACTGAAGCTTTCTTT.

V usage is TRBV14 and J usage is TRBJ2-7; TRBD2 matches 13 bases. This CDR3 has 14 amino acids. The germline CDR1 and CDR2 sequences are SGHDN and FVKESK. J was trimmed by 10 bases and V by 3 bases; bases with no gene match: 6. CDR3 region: CASSQTSGRIGQYF. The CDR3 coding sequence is TGTGCCAGCAGCCAGACTAGCGGGAGGATCGGCCAGTACTTC. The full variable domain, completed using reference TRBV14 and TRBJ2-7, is EAGVTQFPSHSVIEKGQTVTLRCDPISGHDNLYWYRRVMGKEIKFLLHFVKESKQDESGMPNNRFLAERTGGTYSTLKVQPAELEDSGVYFCASSQTSGRIGQYFGPGTRLTVT.

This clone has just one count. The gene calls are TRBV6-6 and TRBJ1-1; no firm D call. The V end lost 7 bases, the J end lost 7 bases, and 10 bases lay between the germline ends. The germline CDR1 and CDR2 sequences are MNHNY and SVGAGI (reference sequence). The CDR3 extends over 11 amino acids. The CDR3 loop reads CASTGSGEAFF. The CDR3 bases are TGTGCCAGCACGGGGTCAGGTGAAGCTTTCTTT.

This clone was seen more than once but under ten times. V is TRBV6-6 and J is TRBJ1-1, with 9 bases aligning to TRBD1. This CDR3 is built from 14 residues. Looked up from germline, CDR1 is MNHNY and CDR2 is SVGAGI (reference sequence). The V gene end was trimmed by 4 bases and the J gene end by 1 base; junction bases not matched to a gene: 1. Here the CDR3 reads CASSSQGANTEAFF. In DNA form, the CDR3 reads TGTGCCAGCAGTTCACAGGGGGCGAACACTGAAGCTTTCTTT.

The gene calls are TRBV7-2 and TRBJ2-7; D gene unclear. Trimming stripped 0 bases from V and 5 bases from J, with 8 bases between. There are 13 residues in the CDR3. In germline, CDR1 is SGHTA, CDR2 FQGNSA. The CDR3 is CASSLAGADEQYF. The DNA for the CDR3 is TGTGCCAGCAGCTTAGCGGGTGCGGACGAGCAGTACTTC.

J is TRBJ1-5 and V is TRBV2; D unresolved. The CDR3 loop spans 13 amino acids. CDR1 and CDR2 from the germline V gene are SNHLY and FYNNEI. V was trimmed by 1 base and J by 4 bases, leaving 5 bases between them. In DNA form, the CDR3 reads TGTGCCAGCAGTGAAGGCAGAAATCAGCCCCAGCATTTT. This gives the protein CASSEGRNQPQHF.

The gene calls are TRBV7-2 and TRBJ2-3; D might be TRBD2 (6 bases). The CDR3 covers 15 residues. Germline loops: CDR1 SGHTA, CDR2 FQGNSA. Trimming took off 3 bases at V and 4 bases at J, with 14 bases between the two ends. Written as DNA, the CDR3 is TGTGCCAGCAGCTTTAATCCGGGGGTGGCAGATACGCAGTATTTT. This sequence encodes CASSFNPGVADTQYF.

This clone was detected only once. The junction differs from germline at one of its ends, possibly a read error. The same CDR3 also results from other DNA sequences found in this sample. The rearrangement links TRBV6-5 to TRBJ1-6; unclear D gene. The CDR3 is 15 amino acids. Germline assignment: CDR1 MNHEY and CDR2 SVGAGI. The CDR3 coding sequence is TGTGCCAGCAGTTACTCACCAGTACCGAATTCCCCCCTCCACTTT. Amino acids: CASSYSPVPNSPLHF.

Written as DNA, the CDR3 is TGTGCCAGCAGTTACAGACAGGACACCAGCACAGATACGCAGTATTTT. Encoded protein: CASSYRQDTSTDTQYF. The gene calls are TRBV25-1 and TRBJ2-3, with D maybe TRBD1 (6 bases). V lost 5 bases to trimming and J lost 0 bases, with 15 bases between them. This CDR3 has 16 amino acids. Germline-derived CDR1 and CDR2 are MGHDK and SYGVNS.

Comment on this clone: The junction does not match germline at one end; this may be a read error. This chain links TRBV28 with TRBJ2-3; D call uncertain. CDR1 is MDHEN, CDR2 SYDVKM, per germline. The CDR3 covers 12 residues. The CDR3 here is CASSLSKDTQYF. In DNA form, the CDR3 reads TGTGCCAGCAGTTTAAGCAAAGATACGCAGTATTTT.